The entry below describes one T cell receptor (beta chain). There is no known antigen for this receptor. Base qualities are not provided; no much larger clone lies one nucleotide away. As encoded in the germline V gene, CDR1 is SGHTA while CDR2 is FQGTGA. There are 17 amino acids in the CDR3, from cysteine to phenylalanine inclusive. CDR3 DNA only is kept here, 51 bases in frame from base 1. Trimming accounts for 3 bases at V and 2 bases at J, while the number of junction bases matched to no gene is 12. Library preparation used RT-PCR. Sequenced on an Illumina HiSeq 2500. TCRdb reprocessed the public reads (quality trimming at Q25 with fastp, clone calling with MiXCR) and kept in-frame beta chains. CDR3 protein sequences are deduplicated, and each keeps its most common genes and DNA. This sample gives about 520,000 distinct CDR3 sequences in total; roughly 9.8% of them show up just once. In total, the top ten clones hold about 12% of the sample.

The source of the sample is a study of response to subunit inactivated influenza vaccine (dated by TCRdb to the late 2010s). Study-wide context: The study used deep quantitative T cell receptor repertoire profiling to track responses to a trivalent subunit inactivated influenza vaccine. What the study reported, not specific to this receptor: The authors suggested that each seasonal influenza vaccination may recruit only a limited number of new T cells.

The time point label here, explained by the study, means: 45 days after influenza vaccine administration. The receptor comes from a man aged 45-65 years who received an inactivated influenza vaccine. Donor details come from another sample of the same person, matched by shared clones. The sample consisted of PBMCs from blood, taken 35 to 45 days after vaccination. Recombination connected TRBV7-3 to TRBJ2-7; TRBD1 matches 8 bases in the middle. The CDR3 region reads CASSFSSTGDVAYEQYF. The bases read TGTGCCAGCAGCTTTTCTTCGACAGGGGATGTTGCCTACGAGCAGTACTTC.